The 18 T cell receptor beta chains reported below all come from one sample, sequenced in a study of T cells in Graves' hyperthyroidism and ophthalmopathy. TCR beta CDR3 region amplification was performed from RNA transcripts. First-round RT-PCR of the TCR CDR3 relied on the HTBI primer set. TCRdb recomputed calls from the multiplex PCR reads with MiXCR, one row per CDR3 protein. The sample has around 500,000 distinct CDR3 sequences; less than 25% are singletons. Sequencing was carried out using blood. The receptors stem from a woman in her sixties or seventies with Graves' ophthalmopathy.

Details on this clonotype: At one end the junction does not follow the germline gene, possibly because of a read error. V gene TRBV6-1 combines with J gene TRBJ1-2; D gene ambiguous. CDR1 and CDR2 from the germline V gene are MNHNS and SASEGT. The CDR3 extends over 12 amino acids. The CDR3 is CASSLRHGGYNF. Here the CDR3 DNA reads TGTGCCAGCAGTTTAAGGCACGGTGGCTACAACTTC.

In its sample, this clonotype was seen a few times. The V gene is TRBV5-1, the J gene TRBJ2-5; TRBD2 agrees at 16 bases. This CDR3 region has 15 residues. After removal of 4 bases from V and 9 bases from J, the junction contained 6 bases not matched to a gene. Germline V gene sequence: CDR1 SGHRS, CDR2 YFSETQ. The CDR3 reads CASSTGTSGRAAQYF. The CDR3 DNA reads as TGCGCCAGCAGCACCGGGACTAGCGGGAGGGCGGCCCAGTACTTC. Supplemented by reference TRBV5-1 and TRBJ2-5, the full variable domain reads KAGVTQTPRYLIKTRGQQVTLSCSPISGHRSVSWYQQTPGQGLQFLFEYFSETQRNKGNFPGRFSGRQFSNSRSEMNVSTLELGDSALYLCASSTGTSGRAAQYFGPGTRLLVL.

J is TRBJ1-4 and V is TRBV20-1, with 9 nucleotides matching TRBD1. The CDR3 covers 15 residues. In germline, CDR1 is DFQATT, CDR2 SNEGSKA (reference sequence). J gave up 2 bases and V 6 bases, and 7 bases lay outside the gene matches. CDR3 nucleotides: TGCAGTGCCGAGACAGGGGGTATTACTAATGAAAAACTGTTTTTT. Protein sequence: CSAETGGITNEKLFF.

This clonotype was observed a handful of times. The chain recombines TRBV11-2 with TRBJ2-5; 7 nucleotides agree with TRBD2. V lost 2 bases, J lost 3 bases, and 6 bases stayed unmatched. Germline assignment: CDR1 SGHAT and CDR2 FQNNGV. The length of the CDR3 is 15 residues. The CDR3 reads CASSLNTGGEETQYF. CDR3 nucleotide sequence: TGTGCCAGCAGCTTAAATACGGGGGGTGAAGAGACCCAGTACTTC. Full variable domain (outside the CDR3, taken from reference TRBV11-2 and TRBJ2-5): EAGVAQSPRYKIIEKRQSVAFWCNPISGHATLYWYQQILGQGPKLLIQFQNNGVVDDSQLPKDRFSAERLKGVDSTLKIQPAKLEDSAVYLCASSLNTGGEETQYFGPGTRLLVL.

This clonotype was counted a few times. The J gene is TRBJ2-7, the V gene TRBV24-1, with 8 bases aligning to TRBD1. The CDR3 is 19 residues long. Germline CDR1 and CDR2: KGHDR and SFDVKD. Unmatched junction bases numbered 14, after V lost 0 bases and J lost 2 bases. Here the CDR3 DNA reads TGTGCCACCAGTGATTTGTCCCCTATCGGGACAGGAAAACCCTACGAGCAGTACTTC. It translates to CATSDLSPIGTGKPYEQYF.

For this clonotype: A junction end diverges from the germline sequence, so it may reflect a read error. V and J are TRBV7-2 and TRBJ1-2; D is unresolved. CDR1 and CDR2 from the germline V gene are SGHTA and FQGNSA. CDR3 length: 15 residues. The CDR3 loop is CANSLARTGYYGYTF. CDR3 nucleotides: TGTGCCAACAGCTTAGCGCGGACCGGGTACTATGGCTACACCTTC.

This clonotype was seen only a few times. This chain connects TRBV5-1 to TRBJ1-1; maybe TRBD1 (6 bases). Germline V gives CDR1 SGHRS, CDR2 YFSETQ. With 4 bases removed from V and 8 bases from J, the gap between germline ends came to 15 bases. The CDR3 covers 13 residues. Here the CDR3 reads CASSLTGSAEAFF. The CDR3 bases are TGCGCCAGCAGCCTAACAGGGTCGGCGGAAGCTTTCTTT.

This clonotype appeared a few times. The chain recombines TRBV18 with TRBJ2-7; 7 bases fit TRBD2. The CDR3 has 17 amino acids. The ends lost 2 bases at V and 0 bases at J; junction bases unmatched: 10. Germline V CDR1 and CDR2: KGHSH, LQKENI. CDR3 DNA sequence: TGTGCCAGCTCACCAGTCCCTAGCGGAGCTTACTCCTACGAGCAGTACTTC. Its protein product is CASSPVPSGAYSYEQYF.

This clonotype was counted ten times or more. V usage is TRBV30 and J usage is TRBJ2-7, with D perhaps matching TRBD1 (6 bases). Trimming shortened V by 7 bases and J by 3 bases, and 19 bases separated the two germline ends. The CDR3 is 14 residues long. Germline V gene sequence: CDR1 GTSNPN, CDR2 SVGIG (reference sequence). The CDR3 sequence is CALAGSGAYYEQYF. CDR3 nucleotides: TGTGCCTTAGCCGGTTCAGGGGCCTACTACGAGCAGTACTTC.

The chain recombines TRBV4-1 with TRBJ1-1; D not resolved. The V end lost 2 bases, the J end lost 0 bases, and 10 bases lay between the germline ends. There are 15 residues in the CDR3. Germline V gene sequence: CDR1 MGHRA, CDR2 YSYEKL. The DNA for the CDR3 is TGCGCCAGCAGCCAATTATTTGGGTTGAACACTGAAGCTTTCTTT. Translated: CASSQLFGLNTEAFF.

In this sample, this clonotype turned up a few times. The rearrangement links TRBV15 to TRBJ2-7; tentatively, D is TRBD2 (6 bases). Trimming pared 0 bases from V and 3 bases from J, leaving 15 bases between. Germline loops: CDR1 LNHNV, CDR2 YYDKDF (reference sequence). The CDR3 spans 16 residues. CDR3 nucleotide sequence: TGTGCCACCAGCAGAGACCGGGACTCCGGGGACTACGAGCAGTACTTC. Protein: CATSRDRDSGDYEQYF.

The V call is TRBV7-2, the J call TRBJ1-4, with 9 positions matching TRBD1. V shed 2 bases and J 10 bases; nucleotides not matched to a gene: 8. The CDR3 length is 15 residues. Germline V gene sequence: CDR1 SGHTA, CDR2 FQGNSA. CDR3 nucleotide sequence: TGTGCCAGCAGCTTACTAGGGACAGGGAGACGAAAACTGTTTTTT. Protein: CASSLLGTGRRKLFF.

This clonotype appeared many times. The chain has TRBV3-1 and TRBJ1-1; D is possibly TRBD1 (5 bases). Germline loops: CDR1 LGHDT, CDR2 YNNKEL (reference sequence). CDR3 length: 14 residues. V lost 3 bases to trimming and J lost 3 bases, with 11 bases between them. Here the CDR3 DNA reads TGTGCCAGCAGCCAGGGGGGATCTGACACTGAAGCTTTCTTT. It is translated as CASSQGGSDTEAFF.

This clonotype was counted ten times or more. The rearrangement links TRBV28 to TRBJ1-3; D is uncertain. CDR3 length: 14 amino acids. CDR1 and CDR2 from the germline V gene are MDHEN and SYDVKM. Trimming took 3 bases from V and 0 from J, leaving 6 bases between them. The chain's CDR3 is CASSLRLSGNTIYF. The CDR3, as DNA: TGTGCCAGCAGTTTGCGACTCTCTGGAAACACCATATATTTT.

The chain has TRBV6-1 and TRBJ2-2, with 10 bases identical to TRBD2. V lost 5 bases and J lost 6; bases outside the gene matches: 6. Germline CDR1 reads MNHNS; CDR2 reads SASEGT. There are 15 residues in the CDR3. The CDR3 bases are TGTGCCAGCAGTTGGAGCGGGAGGGAGTCCGGGGAGCTGTTTTTT. It encodes CASSWSGRESGELFF.

This clonotype has just a few counts. The chain couples TRBV7-9 to TRBJ2-3; 7 bases line up with TRBD1. Looked up from germline, CDR1 is SEHNR and CDR2 is FQNEAQ (reference sequence). J gave up 2 bases and V 4 bases, and 9 bases lay outside the gene matches. The CDR3 is 16 amino acids. The CDR3 region is CASSSHLGQVTDTQYF. The DNA for the CDR3 is TGTGCCAGCAGCTCCCATTTAGGACAGGTCACAGATACGCAGTATTTT.

This clonotype was recorded at least ten times. The chain carries TRBV12-3 or TRBV12-4 and TRBJ2-2, with 13 bases fitting TRBD2. The CDR3 totals 15 residues. The V and J ends lost 5 bases and 5 bases, in that order; junction bases with no gene match: 2. CDR3 coding DNA: TGTGCCAGCAGTCGGACTAGCGGGAGTACCGGGGAGCTGTTTTTT. It encodes CASSRTSGSTGELFF.

The rearrangement uses TRBV11-2 and TRBJ2-7; TRBD2 agrees at 10 bases. Germline V gene sequence: CDR1 SGHAT, CDR2 FQNNGV. The length of the CDR3 is 14 residues. V shed 6 bases, J shed 5 bases, and the junction held 7 bases outside the gene matches. The CDR3 sequence: CASRPLAGEHEQYF. The CDR3 DNA reads TGTGCCAGCAGACCTCTAGCGGGAGAGCACGAGCAGTACTTC.